This T cell receptor (beta chain) comes out of a study of response to subunit inactivated influenza vaccine. Study results and limitations: Authors suggested few new T cells are recruited by each seasonal influenza vaccination.

MiXCR was run by TCRdb on the RT-PCR reads, yielding one entry per CDR3 protein. Here the sample spans 650,000 to 850,000 distinct CDR3 sequences, approximately 13% being singletons. This clonotype was recorded many times. Its antigen is currently unknown. CDR3 size: 15 residues. Germline CDR1 and CDR2: SGDLS and YYNGEE. Trimming removed 5 bases at V and 0 bases at J, with 12 bases between. This chain uses TRBV9 with TRBJ1-3; D not resolved. The specimen comprised PBMCs from blood, sampled approximately 15 days before vaccination. The receptor's source is a man over 45 who received an inactivated influenza vaccine. The CDR3 nucleotides read TGTGCCAGCAGTAAACAGCCGTTCTCTGGAAACACCATATATTTT. Residues: CASSKQPFSGNTIYF.